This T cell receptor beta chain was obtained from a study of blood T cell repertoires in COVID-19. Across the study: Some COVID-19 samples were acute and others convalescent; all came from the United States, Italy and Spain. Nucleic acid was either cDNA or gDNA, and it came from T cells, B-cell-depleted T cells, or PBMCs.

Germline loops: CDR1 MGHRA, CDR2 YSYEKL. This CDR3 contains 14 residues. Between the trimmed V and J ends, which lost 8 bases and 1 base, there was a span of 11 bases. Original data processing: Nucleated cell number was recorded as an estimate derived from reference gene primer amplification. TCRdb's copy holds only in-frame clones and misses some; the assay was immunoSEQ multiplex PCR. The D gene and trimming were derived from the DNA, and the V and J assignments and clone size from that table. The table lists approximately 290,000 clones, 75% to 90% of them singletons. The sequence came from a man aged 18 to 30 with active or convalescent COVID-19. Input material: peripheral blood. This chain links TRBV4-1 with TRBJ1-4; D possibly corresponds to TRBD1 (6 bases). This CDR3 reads CASGKTGTNEKLFF. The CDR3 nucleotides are TGCGCCAGCGGCAAGACAGGAACTAATGAAAAACTGTTTTTT.